This T cell receptor beta chain was retrieved from a study of CD8 T cells in Susac syndrome. The CDR3 contains 15 residues. V was pared by 2 bases and J by 0 bases, with 10 bases between. Germline lookup yields CDR1 MNHEY and CDR2 SMNVEV (reference sequence). Reverse transcription of roughly 0.45 to 1 ug RNA used random hexamers. An immunoSEQ multiplex PCR amplified TCR beta CDR3 over 54 Vbeta and 13 Jbeta. TCRdb re-analysed the immunoSEQ multiplex PCR reads in MiXCR, keeping a single row per CDR3 protein. The sample records more than 150,000 distinct CDR3 sequences, about 93% being singletons. TEMRA cells were FACS-enriched and CD8+ and CD4+ T cells negatively isolated.

Source material: CD4+ T cells from PBMCs. The chain recombines TRBV27 with TRBJ2-5, with D perhaps TRBD1 (6 bases). This sequence originates from a human donor in good health. The CDR3 coding sequence is TGTGCCAGCAGTTTAAGTAGGGGGAACCAAGAGACCCAGTACTTC. The encoded protein is CASSLSRGNQETQYF.